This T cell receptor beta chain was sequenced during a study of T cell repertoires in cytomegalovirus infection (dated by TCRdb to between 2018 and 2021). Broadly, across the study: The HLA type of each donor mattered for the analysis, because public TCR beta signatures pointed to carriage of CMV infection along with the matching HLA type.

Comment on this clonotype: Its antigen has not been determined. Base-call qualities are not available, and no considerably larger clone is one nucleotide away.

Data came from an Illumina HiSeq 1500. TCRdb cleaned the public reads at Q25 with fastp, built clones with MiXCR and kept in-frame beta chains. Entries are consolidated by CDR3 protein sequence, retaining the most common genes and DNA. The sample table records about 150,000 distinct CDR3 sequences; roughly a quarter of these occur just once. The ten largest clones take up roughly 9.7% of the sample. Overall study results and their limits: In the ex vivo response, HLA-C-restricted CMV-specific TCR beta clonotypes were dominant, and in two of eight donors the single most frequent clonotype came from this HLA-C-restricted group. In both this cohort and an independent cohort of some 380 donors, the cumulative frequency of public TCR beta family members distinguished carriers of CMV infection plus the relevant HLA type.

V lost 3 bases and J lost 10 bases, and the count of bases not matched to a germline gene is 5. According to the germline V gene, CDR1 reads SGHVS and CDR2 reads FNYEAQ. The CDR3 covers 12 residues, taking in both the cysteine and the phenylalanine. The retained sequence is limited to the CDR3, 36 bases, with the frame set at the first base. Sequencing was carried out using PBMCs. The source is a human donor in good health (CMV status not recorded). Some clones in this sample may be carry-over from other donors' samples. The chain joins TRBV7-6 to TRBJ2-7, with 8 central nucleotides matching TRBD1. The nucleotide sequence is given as TGTGCCAGCAGCTTGTCGGACAGGGACCAGTACTTC. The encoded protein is CASSLSDRDQYF. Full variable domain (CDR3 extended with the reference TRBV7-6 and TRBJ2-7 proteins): GAGVSQSPRYKVTKRGQDVALRCDPISGHVSLYWYRQALGQGPEFLTYFNYEAQQDKSGLPNDRFSAERPEGSISTLTIQRTEQRDSAMYRCASSLSDRDQYFGPGTRLTVT.